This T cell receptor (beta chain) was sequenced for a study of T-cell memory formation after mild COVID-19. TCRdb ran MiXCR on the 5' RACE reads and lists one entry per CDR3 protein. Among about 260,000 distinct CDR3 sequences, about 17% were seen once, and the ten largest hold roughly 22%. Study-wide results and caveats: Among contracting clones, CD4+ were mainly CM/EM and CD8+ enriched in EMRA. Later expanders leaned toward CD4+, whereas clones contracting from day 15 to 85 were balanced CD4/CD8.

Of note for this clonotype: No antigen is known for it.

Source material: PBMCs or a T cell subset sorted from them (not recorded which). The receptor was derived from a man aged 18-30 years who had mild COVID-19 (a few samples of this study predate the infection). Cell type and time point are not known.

As DNA, the CDR3 is TGTGCCAGCAGCCGTAGCGGGGGCGACGAGCAGTACTTC. As protein: CASSRSGGDEQYF. The gene calls are TRBV7-9 and TRBJ2-7; TRBD2 agrees at 9 bases. This CDR3 spans 13 amino acids. CDR1 and CDR2 (germline): SEHNR, FQNEAQ (reference sequence). V lost 5 bases and J lost 5; bases outside the gene matches: 4.